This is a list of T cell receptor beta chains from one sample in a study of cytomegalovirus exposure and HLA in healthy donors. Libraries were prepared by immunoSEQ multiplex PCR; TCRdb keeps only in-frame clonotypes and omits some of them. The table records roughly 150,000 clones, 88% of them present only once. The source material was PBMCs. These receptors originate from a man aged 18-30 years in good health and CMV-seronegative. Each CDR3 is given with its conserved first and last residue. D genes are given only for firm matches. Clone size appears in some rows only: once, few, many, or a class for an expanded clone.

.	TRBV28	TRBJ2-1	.	CASMVASEPNNEQFF	TGTGCCAGCATGGTCGCCTCCGAACCTAACAATGAGCAGTTCTTC
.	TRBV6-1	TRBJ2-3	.	CASSVQRANADTQYF	TGTGCCAGCAGTGTCCAGCGGGCGAATGCAGATACGCAGTATTTT
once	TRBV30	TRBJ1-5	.	CAWSGHAYQPQHF	TGTGCCTGGAGTGGACACGCTTATCAGCCCCAGCATTTT
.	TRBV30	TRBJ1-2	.	CAWSVEANYGYTF	TGTGCCTGGAGTGTGGAGGCCAACTATGGCTACACCTTC
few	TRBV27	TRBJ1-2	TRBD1	CASSTGQGYGYTF	TGTGCCAGCAGTACGGGACAGGGCTATGGCTACACCTTC
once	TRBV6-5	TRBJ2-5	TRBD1	CASNSDRDETQYF	TGTGCCAGCAACTCCGACAGGGACGAGACCCAGTACTTC
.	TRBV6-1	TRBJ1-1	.	CASRKAGVPEAFF	TGTGCCAGCAGAAAGGCAGGGGTCCCTGAAGCTTTCTTT
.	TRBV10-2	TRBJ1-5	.	CASSGGGGNQPQHF	TGCGCCAGCAGTGGGGGGGGAGGCAATCAGCCCCAGCATTTT
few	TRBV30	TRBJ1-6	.	CALAPGRGVGPLHF	TGTGCCTTGGCCCCCGGACGCGGGGTTGGACCCCTCCACTTT
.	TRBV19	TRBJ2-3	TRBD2	CASSIDLTSGGTDTQYF	TGTGCCAGTAGTATCGATCTGACTAGCGGGGGCACAGATACGCAGTATTTT
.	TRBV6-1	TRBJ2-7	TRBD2	CASTGLALSYEQYF	TGTGCCAGCACGGGACTAGCGTTGAGTTACGAGCAGTACTTC
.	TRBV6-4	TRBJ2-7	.	CASSYRDEQYF	TGTGCCAGCAGTTACAGGGACGAGCAGTACTTC
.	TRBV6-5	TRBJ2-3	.	CASSRTFLQADTQYF	TGTGCCAGCAGTCGCACATTTTTACAGGCAGATACGCAGTATTTT
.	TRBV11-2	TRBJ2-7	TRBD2	CASSLAGVEYEQYF	TGTGCCAGCAGCCTAGCGGGAGTTGAGTACGAGCAGTACTTC
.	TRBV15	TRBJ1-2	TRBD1	CATISDRVNYGYTF	TGTGCCACCATATCGGACAGGGTCAACTATGGCTACACCTTC
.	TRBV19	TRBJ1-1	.	CASSMVGVAEAFF	TGTGCCAGTAGTATGGTGGGAGTGGCTGAAGCTTTCTTT
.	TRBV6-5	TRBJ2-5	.	CASSSRTHGRTQYF	TGTGCCAGCAGTTCAAGAACCCATGGTAGGACCCAGTACTTC
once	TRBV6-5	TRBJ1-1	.	CASSPPTLLTEAFF	TGTGCCAGCAGTCCACCGACACTCCTCACTGAAGCTTTCTTT
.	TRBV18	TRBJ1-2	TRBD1	CASSRAGTGRINYGYTF	TGTGCCAGCTCGCGAGCCGGGACAGGCCGTATCAACTATGGCTACACCTTC
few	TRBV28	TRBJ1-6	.	CASSFRGGSLHF	TGTGCCAGCAGTTTTAGGGGGGGATCCCTCCACTTT
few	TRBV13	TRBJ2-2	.	CASSAFRGGELFF	TGTGCCAGCAGCGCCTTCAGGGGTGGGGAGCTGTTTTTT
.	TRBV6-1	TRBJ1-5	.	CASSDSNWGLAGNQPQHF	TGTGCCAGCAGTGATTCAAACTGGGGGCTAGCGGGCAATCAGCCCCAGCATTTT
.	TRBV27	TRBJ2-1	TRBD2	CASSFATSGDEQFF	TGTGCCAGCAGTTTTGCGACTAGCGGGGATGAGCAGTTCTTC
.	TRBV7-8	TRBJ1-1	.	CAMGQLNTEAFF	TGTGCCATGGGACAATTGAACACTGAAGCTTTCTTT
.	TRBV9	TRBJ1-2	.	CASSPRGGPDGYTF	TGTGCCAGCAGCCCCCGGGGGGGCCCAGATGGCTACACCTTC
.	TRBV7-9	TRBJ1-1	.	CASSFGGNTEAFF	TGTGCCAGCAGCTTTGGGGGCAACACTGAAGCTTTCTTT
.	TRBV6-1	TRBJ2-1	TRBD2	CASRLAGTYNEQFF	TGTGCCAGCCGACTAGCGGGAACCTACAATGAGCAGTTCTTC
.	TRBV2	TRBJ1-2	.	CASSGQGDGYTF	TGTGCCAGCAGTGGGCAGGGTGATGGCTACACCTTC
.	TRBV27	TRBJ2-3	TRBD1	CASNDRGPTDTQYF	TGTGCCAGCAACGACAGGGGTCCCACAGATACGCAGTATTTT
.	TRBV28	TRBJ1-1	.	CASSSREGSTEAFF	TGTGCCAGCAGTTCTCGCGAGGGTAGCACTGAAGCTTTCTTT
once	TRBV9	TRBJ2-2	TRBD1	CASSVFPGTGGTGELFF	TGTGCCAGCAGCGTCTTTCCCGGGACAGGGGGGACCGGGGAGCTGTTTTTT
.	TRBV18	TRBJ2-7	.	CASGPSEDSVYEQYF	TGTGCCAGCGGCCCCTCAGAGGACAGTGTATACGAGCAGTACTTC
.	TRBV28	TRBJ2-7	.	CASSLGSVGEQYF	TGTGCCAGCAGCCTCGGGAGCGTCGGCGAGCAGTACTTC
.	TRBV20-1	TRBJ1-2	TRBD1	CSAEGAHF	TGCAGTGCCGAGGGGGCCCACTTC
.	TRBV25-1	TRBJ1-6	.	CASSGREGSPLHF	TGTGCCAGCAGTGGGAGGGAAGGTTCACCCCTCCACTTT
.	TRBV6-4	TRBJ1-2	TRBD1	CASNQGAGGYTF	TGTGCCAGCAACCAGGGGGCGGGAGGCTACACCTTC
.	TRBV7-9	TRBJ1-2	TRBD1	CASSPRTGPESNYGYTF	TGTGCCAGCAGCCCCCGGACAGGGCCCGAATCTAACTATGGCTACACCTTC
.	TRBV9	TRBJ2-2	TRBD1	CASSARQGRDGGELFF	TGTGCCAGCAGCGCCCGACAGGGACGGGATGGCGGGGAGCTGTTTTTT
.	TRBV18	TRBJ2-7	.	CASSPLEDYEQYF	TGTGCCAGCTCACCTTTAGAAGACTACGAGCAGTACTTC
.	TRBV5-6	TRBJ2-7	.	CASSLLTAYEQYF	TGTGCCAGCAGCTTGCTGACAGCCTACGAGCAGTACTTC
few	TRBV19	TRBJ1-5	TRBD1	CASSRLGQGNQPQHF	TGTGCCAGTAGTCGTCTCGGACAGGGCAATCAGCCCCAGCATTTT
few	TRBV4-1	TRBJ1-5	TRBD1	CASSLGTGYQPQHF	TGCGCCAGCAGCCTAGGGACAGGGTATCAGCCCCAGCATTTT
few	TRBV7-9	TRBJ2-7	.	CASSQLQGIGSGEQYF	TGTGCCAGCAGCCAGCTTCAGGGAATAGGGTCGGGCGAGCAGTACTTC
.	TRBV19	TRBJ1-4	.	CASSIARDNNEKLFF	TGTGCCAGTAGTATAGCACGGGACAATAATGAAAAACTGTTTTTT
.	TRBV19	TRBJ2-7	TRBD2	CASSLTSGSSYEQYF	TGTGCCAGTAGCCTGACTAGCGGGAGCTCCTACGAGCAGTACTTC
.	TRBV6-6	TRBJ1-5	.	CASSIGGADSNQPQHF	TGTGCCAGCAGCATCGGGGGGGCCGATAGCAATCAGCCCCAGCATTTT
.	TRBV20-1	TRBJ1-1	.	CSVPVATEAFF	TGCAGTGTTCCCGTGGCCACTGAAGCTTTCTTT
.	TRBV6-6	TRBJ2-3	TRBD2	CASSYIRGRPDTQYF	TGTGCCAGCAGTTATATTCGCGGGAGGCCAGATACGCAGTATTTT
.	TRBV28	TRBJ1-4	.	CASRALREKLFF	TGTGCCAGCAGAGCCCTACGCGAAAAACTGTTTTTT
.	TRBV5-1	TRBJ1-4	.	CASSAYRESEKLFF	TGCGCCAGCAGCGCTTACAGGGAGAGTGAAAAACTGTTTTTT
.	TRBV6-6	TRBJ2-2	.	CASSYWPGGWTGELFF	TGTGCCAGCAGTTACTGGCCAGGGGGGTGGACCGGGGAGCTGTTTTTT
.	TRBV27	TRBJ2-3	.	CASSHLLERQYF	TGTGCCAGCAGTCACTTACTGGAGAGGCAGTATTTT
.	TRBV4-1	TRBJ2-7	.	CASSQEQTEAYEQYF	TGCGCCAGCAGCCAAGAACAGACCGAAGCCTACGAGCAGTACTTC